The clone carrying this TCR beta chain was counted between two and nine times. What it binds is unknown. The sample is drawn from a study of T cell repertoires in cytomegalovirus infection. Overall study context: Public TCR beta signatures provided an indication of both CMV infection and a matching HLA type. General study results and limits: HLA-C-restricted CMV clonotypes gave the most frequent clonotype in two of eight donors. Summed frequency of shared TCR beta families picked out CMV carriers who also had the relevant HLA.

MiXCR was run by TCRdb on the reads, yielding one entry per CDR3 protein. Counted here are a few hundred thousand distinct CDR3 sequences, roughly a sixth occurring once; the ten biggest clones make up more than 10%. Germline loops: CDR1 KGHDR, CDR2 SFDVKD. CDR3 length equals 15 residues. Trimming removed 12 bases from V and 3 bases from J, with 21 bases in between. The chain uses TRBV24-1 and TRBJ2-3, with D possibly being TRBD1 (6 bases). Sample: PBMCs. The TCR sequence derives from a human donor in good health (CMV status not recorded). Some clones in this sample may be carry-over from other donors' samples. CDR3 nucleotides: TGTGCCGCAAAACGGACGGGACACAAGACAGATACGCAGTATTTT. This gives the protein CAAKRTGHKTDTQYF.